The 5 T cell receptor beta chains in this list originate from one sample, sequenced in a study of blood T cell repertoires in COVID-19. TCRdb's table, derived via immunoSEQ multiplex PCR, lists solely in-frame clones and lacks some. The data hold about 140,000 clones, with approximately 85% observed a single time. The source material was peripheral blood. These receptors all stem from a woman older than 75 with acute or convalescent COVID-19.

The chain couples TRBV6-6 to TRBJ1-1; TRBD1 aligns across 9 bases. The ends lost 1 base at V and 8 bases at J; junction bases unmatched: 8. Germline V gene lookup returns CDR1 MNHNY and CDR2 SVGAGI (reference sequence). The CDR3 totals 15 residues. In DNA, the CDR3 is TGTGCCAGCAGTTACTGGAAACAGGGGGCGGTGGAAGCTTTCTTT. This gives the protein CASSYWKQGAVEAFF.

The chain uses TRBV28 and TRBJ1-2; 9 positions agree with TRBD1. Per germline, CDR1 MDHEN and CDR2 SYDVKM. This CDR3 spans 14 amino acids. With 4 bases clipped from V and 4 bases from J, the junction kept 4 bases outside the gene matches. Written as DNA, the CDR3 is TGTGCCAGCAGTTCCACAGGGGGCAGCTATGGCTACACCTTC. It codes for CASSSTGGSYGYTF.

CDR3 residues: CASSIVPGTTGETQYF. CDR3 DNA: TGTGCCAGTAGTATAGTTCCCGGAACGACCGGGGAGACCCAGTACTTC. V gene TRBV19 combines with J gene TRBJ2-5; D is uncertain. Trimming took 1 base from V and 5 from J, leaving 17 bases between them. The CDR3 length is 16 residues. Germline V CDR1 and CDR2: LNHDA, SQIVND (reference sequence).

The rearrangement uses TRBV4-1 and TRBJ2-7; TRBD1 agrees at 9 bases. V gave up 1 base and J gave up 3 bases; unmatched junction bases: 4. Germline values: CDR1 MGHRA, CDR2 YSYEKL. CDR3 length equals 15 residues. CDR3 sequence (DNA): TGCGCCAGCAGCCAAGGGACAGGGGCCCTCTACGAGCAGTACTTC. Translated, it gives CASSQGTGALYEQYF.

The rearrangement joins TRBV19 to TRBJ1-4, with 8 bases identical to TRBD1. CDR3 size: 14 residues. J lost 5 bases, V lost 5 bases, and 4 bases had no gene match. The germline V gene has CDR1 LNHDA and CDR2 SQIVND (reference sequence). In DNA, the CDR3 is TGTGCCAGTAGTCTCCGACAGGGGAATGAAAAACTGTTTTTT. It translates to CASSLRQGNEKLFF.